The sequence of this TCR beta chain was determined in a study of blood T cell repertoires in COVID-19. Study-level background: Samples taken during acute and convalescent COVID-19 were collected in the United States, Italy and Spain. From T cells, B-cell-depleted T cells, or PBMCs came the material, which was cDNA or gDNA.

Libraries were prepared by immunoSEQ multiplex PCR; TCRdb keeps only in-frame clonotypes and omits some of them. The sample yields approximately 270,000 clones, approximately 88% seen once. Germline V CDR1 and CDR2: MNHEY, SVGAGI. V was pared by 6 bases and J by 1 base, with 10 bases between. The CDR3 covers 14 residues. Sequencing was done on a sample of peripheral blood. This clonotype was sampled from a man between 45 and 60 years old with acute or convalescent COVID-19. The rearrangement joins TRBV6-5 to TRBJ2-4; the D gene is possibly TRBD1 (5 bases). CDR3 bases: TGTGCCAGCAGAACAGGCGTCGCCAAAAACATTCAGTACTTC. It is translated as CASRTGVAKNIQYF.